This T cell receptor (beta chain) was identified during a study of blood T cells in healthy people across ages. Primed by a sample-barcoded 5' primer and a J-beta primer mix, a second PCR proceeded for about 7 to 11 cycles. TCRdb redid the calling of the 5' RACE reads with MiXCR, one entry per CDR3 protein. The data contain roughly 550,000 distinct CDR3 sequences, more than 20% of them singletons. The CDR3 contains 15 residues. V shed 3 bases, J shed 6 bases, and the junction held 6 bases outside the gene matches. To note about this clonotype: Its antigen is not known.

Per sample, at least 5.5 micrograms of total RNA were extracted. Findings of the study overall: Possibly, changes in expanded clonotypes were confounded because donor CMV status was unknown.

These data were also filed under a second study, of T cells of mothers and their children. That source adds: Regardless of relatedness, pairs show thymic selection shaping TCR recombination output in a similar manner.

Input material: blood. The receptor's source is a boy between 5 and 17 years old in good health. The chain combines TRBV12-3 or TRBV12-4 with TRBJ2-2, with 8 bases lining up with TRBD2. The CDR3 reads CASSFSGRGAGELFF. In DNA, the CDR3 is TGTGCCAGCAGTTTCAGCGGGAGAGGGGCCGGGGAGCTGTTTTTT.